The source of this T cell receptor (beta chain) is a study of control samples from healthy donors and cancer patients. Between the trimmed V and J ends, which lost 6 bases and 4 bases, there was a span of 16 bases. CDR3 length: 14 residues. CDR1 and CDR2 (germline): MNHEY, SVGEGT. The protocol was immunoSEQ multiplex PCR, while the TCRdb copy is restricted to in-frame clones and leaves out a portion. The table has tens of thousands of clones, around 87% seen once. This clonotype was sampled from a woman between 50 and 59 years old with head and neck cancer. The material sequenced was PBMCs. V usage is TRBV6-2 or TRBV6-3 and J usage is TRBJ2-7; maybe TRBD1 (6 bases). CDR3 bases: TGTGCCAGCAGCTTTACCGGGACATCATACGAGCAGTACTTC. Amino acid sequence: CASSFTGTSYEQYF.